Below are 2 T cell receptor beta chains sequenced from a single sample in a study of blood T cell repertoires in COVID-19. Assay: immunoSEQ multiplex PCR; the TCRdb copy retains only in-frame clones and omits some. The table lists 49,000 or so clones, approximately 89% of them singletons, with around 8% in the top ten. The specimen sequenced was peripheral blood. These TCRs come from a man between 50 and 59 years old with acute or convalescent COVID-19.

This clone has only one observation. The CDR3 region is CASSSTRRDRVYEQYF. CDR3 in DNA: TGTGCCAGCAGCTCGACGCGCCGGGACAGGGTGTACGAGCAGTACTTC. The chain joins TRBV28 to TRBJ2-7; 9 bases are a match to TRBD1. The CDR3 sequence is 16 residues long. In germline, CDR1 is MDHEN, CDR2 SYDVKM. The trim removed 6 bases at V and 4 bases at J, leaving 13 bases unmatched.

The chain recombines TRBV30 with TRBJ1-5, with D hard to call. Germline assignment: CDR1 GTSNPN and CDR2 SVGIG (reference sequence). V was trimmed by 3 bases and J by 5 bases, leaving 11 bases between them. The CDR3 length is 13 residues. The CDR3 coding sequence is TGTGCCTGGAGCGACGACGGGGATCAGCCCCAGCATTTT. Translating it yields CAWSDDGDQPQHF.